This T cell receptor beta chain was profiled in a study of blood T cell repertoires in COVID-19. Per the original data handling: Reference gene primer amplification gave nucleated cell count estimates. Sequencing was performed with immunoSEQ multiplex PCR; in TCRdb, only in-frame clones are kept and a portion is missing. V, J and clone size are those of that table, while D and trimming were read from the DNA. The data contain over 110,000 clones, 80% to 90% of them singletons. Study members were between roughly 18 and 100 years old and lived in about two dozen US regions. Cohorts were based on clinical histories the participants reported. Donors of Cohort 3 who recovered were those that had two negative PCRs, clearance, or symptom resolution. The CDR3 has 13 residues. Trimming removed 7 bases at V and 6 bases at J, with 14 bases between. Germline V CDR1 and CDR2: MGHRA, YSYEKL.

This sequence originates from a man aged 60-69 years who had recovered from COVID-19. The chain links TRBV4-1 to TRBJ2-3; the D gene is possibly TRBD1 (6 bases). Sequences were obtained from PBMCs or T cells enriched from blood (not recorded which). The CDR3 spells CASNNKGVDTQYF. The DNA for the CDR3 is TGCGCCAGCAATAATAAGGGGGTTGATACGCAGTATTTT.